These 2 T cell receptor beta chains originate from one sample sequenced in a study of T cell repertoires in cytomegalovirus infection. TCRdb reprocessed the reads with MiXCR, giving one entry per CDR3 protein. This sample has roughly 500,000 distinct CDR3 sequences; 16% occur once, and the top ten carry more than 20%. Sequencing input: CD8+ T cells from PBMCs. The receptors shown here come from a human donor in good health (CMV status not recorded). Some clones in this sample may be carry-over from other donors' samples.

This clonotype was recorded many times. This chain joins TRBV7-9 and TRBJ2-7; 11 nucleotides match TRBD2. This CDR3 contains 14 residues. CDR1 and CDR2 (germline): SEHNR, FQNEAQ (reference sequence). Trimming removed 5 bases from V and 4 bases from J; junction bases left unmatched: 4. In DNA, the CDR3 is TGTGCCAGCAGCCCTAGCGGGAGGAAATACGAGCAGTACTTC. It specifies CASSPSGRKYEQYF.

This clonotype came up once. The V call is TRBV28, the J call TRBJ2-2; D is ambiguous. The length of the CDR3 is 14 residues. CDR1 and CDR2 (germline): MDHEN, SYDVKM. V lost 3 bases to trimming and J lost 4 bases, with 9 bases between them. In DNA, the CDR3 is TGTGCCAGCAGTTTGTATCCTATCACCGGGGAGCTGTTTTTT. It codes for CASSLYPITGELFF.